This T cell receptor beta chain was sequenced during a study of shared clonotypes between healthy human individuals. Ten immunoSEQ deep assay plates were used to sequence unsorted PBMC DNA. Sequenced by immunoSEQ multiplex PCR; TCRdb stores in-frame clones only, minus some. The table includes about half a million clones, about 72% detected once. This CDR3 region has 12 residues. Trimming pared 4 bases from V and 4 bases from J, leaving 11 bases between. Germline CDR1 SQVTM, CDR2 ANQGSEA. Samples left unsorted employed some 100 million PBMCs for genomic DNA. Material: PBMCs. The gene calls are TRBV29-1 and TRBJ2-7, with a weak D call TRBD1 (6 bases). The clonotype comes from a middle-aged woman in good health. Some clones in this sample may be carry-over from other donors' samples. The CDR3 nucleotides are TGCAGCGTTGGATCAGGGACATACGAGCAGTACTTC. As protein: CSVGSGTYEQYF.